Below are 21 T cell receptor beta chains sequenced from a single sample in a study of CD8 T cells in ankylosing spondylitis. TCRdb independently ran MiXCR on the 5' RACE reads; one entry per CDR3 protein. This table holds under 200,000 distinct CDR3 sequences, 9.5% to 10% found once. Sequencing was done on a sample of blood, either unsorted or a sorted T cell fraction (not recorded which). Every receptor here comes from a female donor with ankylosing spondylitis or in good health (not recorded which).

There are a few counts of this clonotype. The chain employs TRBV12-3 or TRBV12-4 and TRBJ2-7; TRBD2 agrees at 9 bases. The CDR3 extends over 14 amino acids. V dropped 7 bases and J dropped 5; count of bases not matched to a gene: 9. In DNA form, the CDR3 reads TGTGCCAGCAACCCGGGACTAGCTCCAAACGAGCAGTACTTC. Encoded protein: CASNPGLAPNEQYF.

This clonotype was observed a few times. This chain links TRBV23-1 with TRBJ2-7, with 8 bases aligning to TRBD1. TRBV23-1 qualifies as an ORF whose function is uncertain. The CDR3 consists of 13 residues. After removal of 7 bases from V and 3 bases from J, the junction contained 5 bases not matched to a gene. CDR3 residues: CASTQGAHYEQYF. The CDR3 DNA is TGCGCCAGCACCCAGGGGGCCCACTACGAGCAGTACTTC.

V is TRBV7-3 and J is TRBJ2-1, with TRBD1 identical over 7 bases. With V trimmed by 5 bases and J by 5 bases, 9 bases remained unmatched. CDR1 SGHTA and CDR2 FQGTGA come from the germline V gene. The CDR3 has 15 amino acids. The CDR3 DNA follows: TGTGCCAGCAGCCCGCGACAGGGTATAAACAATGAGCAGTTCTTC. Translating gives CASSPRQGINNEQFF.

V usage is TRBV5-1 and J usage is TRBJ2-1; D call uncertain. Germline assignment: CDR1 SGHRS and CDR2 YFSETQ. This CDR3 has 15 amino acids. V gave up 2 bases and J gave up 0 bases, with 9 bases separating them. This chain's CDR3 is CASSFDASSYNEQFF. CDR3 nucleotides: TGCGCCAGCAGCTTTGACGCCAGCTCCTACAATGAGCAGTTCTTC.

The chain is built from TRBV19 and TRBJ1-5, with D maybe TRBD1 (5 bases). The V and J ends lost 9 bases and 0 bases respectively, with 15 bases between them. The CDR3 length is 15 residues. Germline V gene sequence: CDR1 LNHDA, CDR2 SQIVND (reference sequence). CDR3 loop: CASQGTFYSNQPQHF. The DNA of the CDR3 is TGTGCCAGCCAAGGGACGTTCTATAGCAATCAGCCCCAGCATTTT.

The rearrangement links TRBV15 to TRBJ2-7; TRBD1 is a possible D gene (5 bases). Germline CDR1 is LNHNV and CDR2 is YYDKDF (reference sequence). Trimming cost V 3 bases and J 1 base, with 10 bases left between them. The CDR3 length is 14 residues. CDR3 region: CATSRRQNSYEQYF. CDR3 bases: TGTGCCACCAGCAGGCGACAGAATTCCTACGAGCAGTACTTC. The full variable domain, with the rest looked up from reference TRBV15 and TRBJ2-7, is DAMVIQNPRYQVTQFGKPVTLSCSQTLNHNVMYWYQQKSSQAPKLLFHYYDKDFNNEADTPDNFQSRRPNTSFCFLDIRSPGLGDTAMYLCATSRRQNSYEQYFGPGTRLTVT.

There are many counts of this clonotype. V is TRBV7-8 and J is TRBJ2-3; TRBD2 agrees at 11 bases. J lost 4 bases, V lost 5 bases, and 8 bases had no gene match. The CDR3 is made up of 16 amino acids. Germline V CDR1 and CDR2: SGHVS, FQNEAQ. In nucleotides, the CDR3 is TGTGCCAGCAGCAAAGCCGGGACTAGCGGCCCAGATACGCAGTATTTT. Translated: CASSKAGTSGPDTQYF.

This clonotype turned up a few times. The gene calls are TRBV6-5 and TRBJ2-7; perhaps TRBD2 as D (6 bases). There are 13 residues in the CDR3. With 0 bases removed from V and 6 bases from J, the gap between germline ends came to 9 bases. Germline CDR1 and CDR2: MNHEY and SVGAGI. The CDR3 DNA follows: TGTGCCAGCAGTTACTCGTCGGAGGGCGAGCAGTACTTC. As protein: CASSYSSEGEQYF.

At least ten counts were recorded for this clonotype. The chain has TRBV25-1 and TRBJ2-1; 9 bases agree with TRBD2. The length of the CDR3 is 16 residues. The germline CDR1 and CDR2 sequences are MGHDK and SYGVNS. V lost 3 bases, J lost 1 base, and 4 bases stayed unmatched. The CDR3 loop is CASSDSGSWSYNEQFF. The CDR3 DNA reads TGTGCCAGCAGTGATAGCGGGAGTTGGTCCTACAATGAGCAGTTCTTC.

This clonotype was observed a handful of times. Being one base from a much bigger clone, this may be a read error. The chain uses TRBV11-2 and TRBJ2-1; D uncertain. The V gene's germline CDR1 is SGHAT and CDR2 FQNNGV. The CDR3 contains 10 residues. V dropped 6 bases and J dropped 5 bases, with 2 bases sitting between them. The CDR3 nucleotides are TGTGCCAGCAGAAACAATGAGCAGTTCTTC. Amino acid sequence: CASRNNEQFF.

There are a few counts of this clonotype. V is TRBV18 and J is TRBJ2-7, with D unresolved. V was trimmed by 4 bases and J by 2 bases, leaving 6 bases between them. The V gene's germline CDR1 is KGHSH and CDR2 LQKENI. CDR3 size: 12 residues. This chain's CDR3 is CASSHDTYEQYF. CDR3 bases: TGTGCCAGCTCACACGATACCTACGAGCAGTACTTC.

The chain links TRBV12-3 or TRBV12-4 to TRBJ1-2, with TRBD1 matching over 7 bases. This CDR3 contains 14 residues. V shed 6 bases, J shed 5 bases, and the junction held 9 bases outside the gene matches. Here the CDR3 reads CASSLAQGGYGYTF. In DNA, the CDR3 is TGTGCCAGCAGCCTTGCCCAGGGGGGATATGGCTACACCTTC.

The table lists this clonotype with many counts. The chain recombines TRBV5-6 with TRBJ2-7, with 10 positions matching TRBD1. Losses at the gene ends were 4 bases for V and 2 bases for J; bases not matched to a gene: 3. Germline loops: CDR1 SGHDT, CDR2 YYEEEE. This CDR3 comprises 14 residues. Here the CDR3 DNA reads TGTGCCAGCAGCGTCGGACAGGGGGCCTACGAGCAGTACTTC. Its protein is CASSVGQGAYEQYF.

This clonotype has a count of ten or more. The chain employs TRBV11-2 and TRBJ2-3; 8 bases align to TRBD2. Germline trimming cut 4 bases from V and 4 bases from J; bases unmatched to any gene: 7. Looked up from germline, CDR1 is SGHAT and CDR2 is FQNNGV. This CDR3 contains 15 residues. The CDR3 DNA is TGTGCCAGCAGCTATCCGGCAGCGGGAGCAGATACGCAGTATTTT. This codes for CASSYPAAGADTQYF. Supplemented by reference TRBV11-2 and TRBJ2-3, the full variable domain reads EAGVAQSPRYKIIEKRQSVAFWCNPISGHATLYWYQQILGQGPKLLIQFQNNGVVDDSQLPKDRFSAERLKGVDSTLKIQPAKLEDSAVYLCASSYPAAGADTQYFGPGTRLTVL.

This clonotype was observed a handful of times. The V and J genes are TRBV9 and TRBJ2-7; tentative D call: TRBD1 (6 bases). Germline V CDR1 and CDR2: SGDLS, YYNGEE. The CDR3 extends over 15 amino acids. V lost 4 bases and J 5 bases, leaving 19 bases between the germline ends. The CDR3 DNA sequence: TGTGCCAGCAGCCCTCGCCTTGGGACATCGAACGAGCAGTACTTC. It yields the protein CASSPRLGTSNEQYF. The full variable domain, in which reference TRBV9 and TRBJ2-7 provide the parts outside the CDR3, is DSGVTQTPKHLITATGQRVTLRCSPRSGDLSVYWYQQSLDQGLQFLIQYYNGEERAKGNILERFSAQQFPDLHSELNLSSLELGDSALYFCASSPRLGTSNEQYFGPGTRLTVT.

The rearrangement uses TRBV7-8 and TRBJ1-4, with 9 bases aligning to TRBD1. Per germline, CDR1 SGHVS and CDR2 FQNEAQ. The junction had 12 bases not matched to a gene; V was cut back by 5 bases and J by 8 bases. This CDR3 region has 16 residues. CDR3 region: CASSVTAGTGREKLFF. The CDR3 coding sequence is TGTGCCAGCAGCGTAACGGCGGGGACAGGGAGAGAAAAACTGTTTTTT.

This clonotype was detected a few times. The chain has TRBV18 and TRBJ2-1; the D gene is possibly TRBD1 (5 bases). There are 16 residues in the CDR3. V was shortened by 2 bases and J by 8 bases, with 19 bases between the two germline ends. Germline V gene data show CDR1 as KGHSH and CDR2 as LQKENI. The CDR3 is CASSPRKGPSRDEQFF. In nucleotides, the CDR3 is TGTGCCAGCTCACCAAGGAAGGGGCCCAGCCGGGATGAGCAGTTCTTC.

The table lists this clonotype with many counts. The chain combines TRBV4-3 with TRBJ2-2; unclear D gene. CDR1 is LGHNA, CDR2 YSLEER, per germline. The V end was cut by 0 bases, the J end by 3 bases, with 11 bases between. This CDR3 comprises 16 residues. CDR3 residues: CASSQEGSRDTGELFF. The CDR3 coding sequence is TGCGCCAGCAGCCAAGAGGGGTCAAGGGACACCGGGGAGCTGTTTTTT.

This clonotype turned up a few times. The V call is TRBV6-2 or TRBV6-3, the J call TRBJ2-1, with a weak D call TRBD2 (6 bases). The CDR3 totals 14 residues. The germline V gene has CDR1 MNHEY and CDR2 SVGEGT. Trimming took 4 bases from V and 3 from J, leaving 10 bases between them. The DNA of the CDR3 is TGTGCCAGCAGTTTAGGAGGGGACTACAATGAGCAGTTCTTC. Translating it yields CASSLGGDYNEQFF.

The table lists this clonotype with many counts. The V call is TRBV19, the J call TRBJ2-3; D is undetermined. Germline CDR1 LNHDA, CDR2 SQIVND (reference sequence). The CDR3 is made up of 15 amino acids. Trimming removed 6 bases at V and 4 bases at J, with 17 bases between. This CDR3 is CASSRVLGAPDTQYF. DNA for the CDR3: TGTGCCAGTAGCCGAGTGCTCGGAGCACCAGATACGCAGTATTTT.

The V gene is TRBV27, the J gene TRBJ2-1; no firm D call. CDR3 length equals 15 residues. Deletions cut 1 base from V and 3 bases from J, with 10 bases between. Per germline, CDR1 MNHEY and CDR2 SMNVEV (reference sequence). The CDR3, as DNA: TGTGCCAGCAGTTTATTCTCTTACAGCTACAATGAGCAGTTCTTC. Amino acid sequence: CASSLFSYSYNEQFF.